This TCR beta chain was recorded in a study of blood T cell repertoires in COVID-19. About the research overall: Sites in the United States, Italy and Spain provided acute and convalescent COVID-19 samples. In each case, the material was cDNA or gDNA derived from T cells, B-cell-depleted T cells, or PBMCs.

Germline V gives CDR1 SQVTM, CDR2 ANQGSEA. V shed 5 bases, J shed 3 bases, and the junction held 3 bases outside the gene matches. This CDR3 spans 12 amino acids. Sequencing used immunoSEQ multiplex PCR; TCRdb keeps in-frame clones, though not all of them. In the table there are 150,000 to 200,000 clones, about 80% of which are singletons. This chain connects TRBV29-1 to TRBJ2-5; 7 nucleotides agree with TRBD1. The sequencing sample was made of peripheral blood. The TCR originated in a woman older than 75 with acute or convalescent COVID-19. Here the CDR3 reads CSVYRGEETQYF. The CDR3, as DNA: TGCAGCGTTTACAGGGGAGAAGAGACCCAGTACTTC.